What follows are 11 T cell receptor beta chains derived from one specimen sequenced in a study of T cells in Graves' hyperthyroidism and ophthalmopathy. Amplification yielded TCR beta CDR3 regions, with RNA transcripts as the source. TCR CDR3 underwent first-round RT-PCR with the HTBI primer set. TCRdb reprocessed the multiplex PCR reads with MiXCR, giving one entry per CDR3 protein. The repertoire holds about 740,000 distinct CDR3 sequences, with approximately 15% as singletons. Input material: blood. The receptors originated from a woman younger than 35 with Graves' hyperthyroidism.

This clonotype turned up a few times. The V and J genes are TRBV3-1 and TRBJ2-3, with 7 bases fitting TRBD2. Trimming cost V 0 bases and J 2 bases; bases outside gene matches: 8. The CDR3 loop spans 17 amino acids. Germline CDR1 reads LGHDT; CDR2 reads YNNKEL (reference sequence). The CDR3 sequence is CASSQEEGGTITDTQYF. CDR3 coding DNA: TGTGCCAGCAGCCAAGAAGAGGGAGGGACGATCACAGATACGCAGTATTTT.

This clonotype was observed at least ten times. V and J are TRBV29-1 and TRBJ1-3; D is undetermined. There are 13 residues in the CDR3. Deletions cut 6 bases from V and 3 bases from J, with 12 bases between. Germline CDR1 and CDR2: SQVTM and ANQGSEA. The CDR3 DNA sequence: TGCAGCGTCGATCCAGATGGTGGAAACACCATATATTTT. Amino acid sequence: CSVDPDGGNTIYF.

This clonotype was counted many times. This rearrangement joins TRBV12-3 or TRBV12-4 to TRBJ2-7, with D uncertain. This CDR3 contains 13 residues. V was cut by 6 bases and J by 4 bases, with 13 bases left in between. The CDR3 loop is CASSPGQKYEQYF. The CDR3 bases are TGTGCCAGCAGCCCCGGGCAAAAGTACGAGCAGTACTTC.

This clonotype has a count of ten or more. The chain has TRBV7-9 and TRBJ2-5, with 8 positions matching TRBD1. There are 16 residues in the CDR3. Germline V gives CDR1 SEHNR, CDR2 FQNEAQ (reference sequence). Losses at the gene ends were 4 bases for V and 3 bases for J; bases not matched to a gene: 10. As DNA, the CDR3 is TGTGCCAGCAGCTCGGGCCACAGGGGGGTTGAAGAGACCCAGTACTTC. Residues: CASSSGHRGVEETQYF.

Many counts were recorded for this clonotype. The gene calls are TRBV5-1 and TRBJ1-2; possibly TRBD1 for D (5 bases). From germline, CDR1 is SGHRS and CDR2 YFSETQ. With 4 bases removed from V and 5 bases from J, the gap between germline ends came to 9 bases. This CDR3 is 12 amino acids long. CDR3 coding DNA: TGCGCCAGCAGCGTAGGGGAGTATGGCTACACCTTC. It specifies CASSVGEYGYTF.

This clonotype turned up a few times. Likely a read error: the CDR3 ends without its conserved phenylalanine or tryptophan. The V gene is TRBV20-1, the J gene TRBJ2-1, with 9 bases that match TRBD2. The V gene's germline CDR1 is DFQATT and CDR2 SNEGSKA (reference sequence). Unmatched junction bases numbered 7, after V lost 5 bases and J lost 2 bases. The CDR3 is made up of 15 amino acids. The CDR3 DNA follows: TGCAGTGCTGCCCCGGGACTAGCCACCTACAATGAGCAGTTCCTC. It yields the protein CSAAPGLATYNEQFL.

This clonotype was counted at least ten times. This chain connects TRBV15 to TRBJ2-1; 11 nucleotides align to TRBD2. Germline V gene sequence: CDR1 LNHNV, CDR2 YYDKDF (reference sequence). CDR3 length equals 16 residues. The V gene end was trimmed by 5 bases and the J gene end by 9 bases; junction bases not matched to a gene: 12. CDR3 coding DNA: TGTGCCACCAGCCCGGCGGGTACTAGCGGGAGTACTGAGCAGTTCTTC. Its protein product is CATSPAGTSGSTEQFF.

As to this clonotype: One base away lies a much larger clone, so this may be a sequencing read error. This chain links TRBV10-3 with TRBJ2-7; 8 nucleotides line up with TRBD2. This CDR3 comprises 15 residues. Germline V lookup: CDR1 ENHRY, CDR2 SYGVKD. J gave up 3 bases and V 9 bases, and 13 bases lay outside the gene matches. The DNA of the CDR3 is TGTGCCATGTCACCTCAAGCGGGGGCAGGCTACGAGCAGTACTTC. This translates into CAMSPQAGAGYEQYF.

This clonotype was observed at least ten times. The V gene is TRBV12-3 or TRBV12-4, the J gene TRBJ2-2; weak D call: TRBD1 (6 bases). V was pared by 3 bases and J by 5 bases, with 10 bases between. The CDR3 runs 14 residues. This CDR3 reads CASSFPRGTGELFF. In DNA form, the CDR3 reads TGTGCCAGCAGTTTCCCCAGGGGAACCGGGGAGCTGTTTTTT.

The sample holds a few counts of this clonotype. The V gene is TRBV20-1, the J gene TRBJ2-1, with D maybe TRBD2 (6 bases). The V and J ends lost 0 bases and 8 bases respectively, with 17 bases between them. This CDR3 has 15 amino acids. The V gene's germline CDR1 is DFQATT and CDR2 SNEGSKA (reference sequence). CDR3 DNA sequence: TGCAGTGCTAGAGATCTGGGACTGGAGGTGGATGAGCAGTTCTTC. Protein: CSARDLGLEVDEQFF.

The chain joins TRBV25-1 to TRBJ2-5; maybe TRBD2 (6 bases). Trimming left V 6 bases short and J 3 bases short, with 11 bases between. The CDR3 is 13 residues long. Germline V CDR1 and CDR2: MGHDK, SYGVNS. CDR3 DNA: TGTGCCAGCAGCCGACTAGGAAAAGAGACCCAGTACTTC. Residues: CASSRLGKETQYF.